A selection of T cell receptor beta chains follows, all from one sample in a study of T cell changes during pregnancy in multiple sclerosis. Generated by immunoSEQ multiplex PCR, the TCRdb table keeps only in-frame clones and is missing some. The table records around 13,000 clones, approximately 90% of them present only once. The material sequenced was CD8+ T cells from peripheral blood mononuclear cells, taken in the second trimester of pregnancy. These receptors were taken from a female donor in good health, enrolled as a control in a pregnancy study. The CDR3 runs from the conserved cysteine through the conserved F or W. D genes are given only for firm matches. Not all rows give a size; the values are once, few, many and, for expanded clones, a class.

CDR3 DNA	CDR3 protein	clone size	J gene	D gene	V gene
TGCAGCGCCGGGACAGAGGCCACTGAAGCTTTCTTT	CSAGTEATEAFF	.	TRBJ1-1	TRBD1	TRBV29-1
TGTGCCAGCAGTTTTTATGGGGGGGGCATGGCAGATACGCAGTATTTT	CASSFYGGGMADTQYF	.	TRBJ2-3	.	TRBV27
TGTGCCTGGAGTACAGACTACGAGCAGTACTTC	CAWSTDYEQYF	.	TRBJ2-7	.	TRBV30
TGCGCCAGCAGCCAAGAAGGGCTAGCGGGAGCCCACGAGCAGTACTTC	CASSQEGLAGAHEQYF	.	TRBJ2-7	TRBD2	TRBV4-3
TGTGCCAGCAAAATCAGGGTAGACACGGACGCCCAGTACTTC	CASKIRVDTDAQYF	.	TRBJ2-5	.	TRBV13
TGTGCCAGCAGTGACTCGACTAGCGGGAGTAATGAGCAGTTCTTC	CASSDSTSGSNEQFF	.	TRBJ2-1	TRBD2	TRBV6-4
TGTGCCAGCACGACGAGAAGGGGAACCGGGGAGCTGTTTTTT	CASTTRRGTGELFF	.	TRBJ2-2	.	TRBV7-9
TGTGCCAGCAGCTCCCCACTCAGCGTAGACAGGGGGTTGGCCGAGCAGTACTTC	CASSSPLSVDRGLAEQYF	.	TRBJ2-7	TRBD1	TRBV7-9
TGTGCCAGCAGCTTATCTCCGGGATCGGCATACAATGAGCAGTTCTTC	CASSLSPGSAYNEQFF	.	TRBJ2-1	.	TRBV7-2
TGTGCCAGCAGCCGTCGGACAGGGTGGGATGAGCAGTTCTTC	CASSRRTGWDEQFF	.	TRBJ2-1	TRBD1	TRBV14
TGCGCCAGCAGCTGGGGTTGGAGGGCCCAGTACTTC	CASSWGWRAQYF	.	TRBJ2-5	.	TRBV5-1
TGCAGCGTTGGGGACACCCTGGATCGAATTTACCAAGAGACCCAGTACTTC	CSVGDTLDRIYQETQYF	.	TRBJ2-5	.	TRBV29-1
TGTGCCAGCAGCTTAGATGGGGGACAGGGGGGATCCTATGGCTACACCTTC	CASSLDGGQGGSYGYTF	.	TRBJ1-2	TRBD1	TRBV7-2
TGCGCCAGCAGTCCCGGGGGGGGCTACGAGCAGTACTTC	CASSPGGGYEQYF	.	TRBJ2-7	TRBD2	TRBV10-2
TGTGCCAGCAGCGACCGGGACAGCTCCTACGAGCAGTACTTC	CASSDRDSSYEQYF	.	TRBJ2-7	TRBD1	TRBV9
TGTGCCAGCAGCCCAGGTTTCGAGCAGTACTTC	CASSPGFEQYF	.	TRBJ2-7	.	TRBV7-6
TGTGCCAGCAGCTCCACCGGACAGGGATCTCACGGGACCCAGTACTTC	CASSSTGQGSHGTQYF	.	TRBJ2-5	TRBD1	TRBV5-6
TGTGCCACCAGCCCCATCGGGACAGGGCCTTACGAGCAGTACTTC	CATSPIGTGPYEQYF	.	TRBJ2-7	TRBD1	TRBV15
TGTGCCAGTAGGCACAGGGGAGAAGGGAACTCTGGAAACACCATATATTTT	CASRHRGEGNSGNTIYF	.	TRBJ1-3	TRBD1	TRBV19
TGTGCCACCCTAGCCCCCCTCGATACGCAGTATTTT	CATLAPLDTQYF	.	TRBJ2-3	.	TRBV11-2
TGTGCCAGCAGCTTAGGGGGACAAAGGGAGACCCAGTACTTC	CASSLGGQRETQYF	once	TRBJ2-5	.	TRBV7-9
TGTGCCAGCAGCTTAGTTGCTAGCGGGAGCTCCTACAATGAGCAGTTCTTC	CASSLVASGSSYNEQFF	.	TRBJ2-1	TRBD2	TRBV7-9
TGTGCCAGCAGCCAAGGGACAGGGGGCTCCTACGAGCAGTACTTC	CASSQGTGGSYEQYF	.	TRBJ2-7	TRBD1	TRBV7-9
TGTGCCATCGGTTTAACAGGGGGCATAGGGAAAACTGTTTTT	CAIGLTGGIGKTVF	.	TRBJ1-4	TRBD1	TRBV10-3
TGTGCCAGCAGCTTAGTAGGGACAGGCCCCTCTGGGGCCAACGTCCTGACTTTC	CASSLVGTGPSGANVLTF	.	TRBJ2-6	TRBD1	TRBV7-9
TGTGCCAGCAGCCAAGCGACTAGCGGGAGTCCAGATACGCAGTATTTT	CASSQATSGSPDTQYF	medium-sized	TRBJ2-3	TRBD2	TRBV4-2
TGTGCCAGCAGGACTAGCGGCACAGATACGCAGTATTTT	CASRTSGTDTQYF	.	TRBJ2-3	TRBD2	TRBV19
TGTGCCAGCAGCTTTCTAGCGGGAGGTTCCTACAATGAGCAGTTCTTC	CASSFLAGGSYNEQFF	.	TRBJ2-1	TRBD2	TRBV27
TGTGCCAGCAGCTTCCAACTAGCGGGGACCTACGAGCAGTACTTC	CASSFQLAGTYEQYF	once	TRBJ2-7	TRBD2	TRBV7-9
TGTGCCAGCAGCGATGTCGGGGAGGCCACCTACGAGCAGTACTTC	CASSDVGEATYEQYF	.	TRBJ2-7	.	TRBV7-9
TGTGCCAGCACTATAGGGGGCGTTGGCAATCAGCCCCAGCATTTT	CASTIGGVGNQPQHF	.	TRBJ1-5	TRBD1	TRBV5-6
TGCAGCGTTCTAATGCCGGGATACAATCAGCCCCAGCATTTT	CSVLMPGYNQPQHF	.	TRBJ1-5	.	TRBV29-1
TGTGCCAGCAGTTTATTCTCGGGGTCTGGAAACATTCAGTACTTC	CASSLFSGSGNIQYF	.	TRBJ2-4	.	TRBV28
TGTGCCAGCAGTGAAGCGCTCGGCGGGGGTGGTGAAAAACTGTTTTTT	CASSEALGGGGEKLFF	few	TRBJ1-4	.	TRBV6-1
TGTGCCAGCAGTGACGAAAAAAGCGGGGGGGCTTCGGGTGAGCAGTTCTTC	CASSDEKSGGASGEQFF	.	TRBJ2-1	TRBD2	TRBV6-4
TGTGCCAGTAGTATACTAGCGCACACAGATACGCAGTATTTT	CASSILAHTDTQYF	.	TRBJ2-3	.	TRBV19
TGTGCCAGCAGTGACGGGAGCACCGGGGAGCTGTTTTTT	CASSDGSTGELFF	.	TRBJ2-2	.	TRBV6-4
TGTGCCACCAGACAGGGGAGCGGCTACACCTTC	CATRQGSGYTF	.	TRBJ1-2	TRBD1	TRBV7-9
TGTGCCAGCTTCGGAGTCAGGGGTTACCAAGAGACCCAGTACTTC	CASFGVRGYQETQYF	once	TRBJ2-5	.	TRBV5-8
TGTGCCAGCAGCTTGTACCTAGCGAGCAATTCCTACGAGCAGTACTTC	CASSLYLASNSYEQYF	.	TRBJ2-7	.	TRBV5-5
TGTGCCAGCAGTGAATTTGGGCCGGCTTCCTACGAGCAGTACTTC	CASSEFGPASYEQYF	.	TRBJ2-7	.	TRBV2
TGTGCCACCACCATAGGGACAGGGTTCATCGAGACCCAGTACTTC	CATTIGTGFIETQYF	.	TRBJ2-5	TRBD1	TRBV18
TGTGCCAGCAGCTTTCTCCCCGCGGGAAACCCTTACGAGCAGTACTTC	CASSFLPAGNPYEQYF	.	TRBJ2-7	.	TRBV7-2
TGTGCCAGCAGTTCCGACAGGGACGAGACCCAGTACTTC	CASSSDRDETQYF	.	TRBJ2-5	TRBD1	TRBV6-5
TGTGCCAGCAGCTTAAGGCCAACAAGCGGGGAACGCACAGATACGCAGTATTTT	CASSLRPTSGERTDTQYF	.	TRBJ2-3	TRBD2	TRBV7-2
TGTGCCAGCAGTGTGGCAGGGATTTCTCGGGACACCGGGGAGCTGTTTTTT	CASSVAGISRDTGELFF	.	TRBJ2-2	.	TRBV2